Listed below are T cell receptor beta chains from one sample, sequenced in a study of blood T cell repertoires in COVID-19. The table came from immunoSEQ multiplex PCR; TCRdb's copy has only in-frame clones and leaves some out. The sample shows around 260,000 clones, approximately 91% of them seen only once. The source material was peripheral blood. These receptors all stem from a woman aged 40 to 49 who had recovered from COVID-19. Each CDR3 is given with its conserved first and last residue. The order of the fields is clone size, J gene, D gene, V gene, CDR3 protein, CDR3 DNA. A D gene is named only where the DNA matches it firmly. Size is omitted from some rows. Given values are once, few, many or a class for expanded clones.

abundance: -
j_gene: TRBJ2-5
d_gene: -
v_gene: TRBV14
CDR3aa: CASSLARGAGETQYF
CDR3nt: TGTGCCAGCAGCCTCGCCCGGGGGGCCGGGGAGACCCAGTACTTC

abundance: -
j_gene: TRBJ1-2
d_gene: -
v_gene: TRBV6-5
CDR3aa: CASSYEQGYGYTF
CDR3nt: TGTGCCAGCAGTTACGAGCAGGGCTACGGCTACACCTTC

abundance: -
j_gene: TRBJ2-5
d_gene: -
v_gene: TRBV20-1
CDR3aa: CSARAPETQYF
CDR3nt: TGCAGTGCTAGGGCTCCAGAGACCCAGTACTTC

abundance: -
j_gene: TRBJ2-3
d_gene: TRBD2
v_gene: TRBV5-4
CDR3aa: CASTLALGGSADTQYF
CDR3nt: TGTGCCAGCACACTGGCCCTTGGCGGGAGTGCAGATACGCAGTATTTT

abundance: -
j_gene: TRBJ2-3
d_gene: -
v_gene: TRBV14
CDR3aa: CASSPKTPGHRFTTQYF
CDR3nt: TGTGCCAGCAGCCCGAAGACCCCGGGACACCGCTTTACTACGCAGTATTTT

abundance: -
j_gene: TRBJ2-3
d_gene: TRBD2
v_gene: TRBV5-4
CDR3aa: CASSLYWELAGIRDTDTQYF
CDR3nt: TGTGCCAGCAGCTTGTACTGGGAACTAGCGGGAATCCGAGACACAGATACGCAGTATTTT

abundance: -
j_gene: TRBJ1-1
d_gene: -
v_gene: TRBV7-6
CDR3aa: CASSLVTGWNTEAFF
CDR3nt: TGTGCCAGCAGCTTAGTAACAGGTTGGAACACTGAAGCTTTCTTT

abundance: few
j_gene: TRBJ2-2
d_gene: -
v_gene: TRBV6-5
CDR3aa: CASVPDSSRGELFF
CDR3nt: TGTGCCAGCGTACCCGACAGTTCGAGGGGGGAGCTGTTTTTT

abundance: -
j_gene: TRBJ2-2
d_gene: -
v_gene: TRBV4-1
CDR3aa: CASSQDFGDSASTGELFF
CDR3nt: TGCGCCAGCAGCCAAGATTTCGGGGACTCTGCTAGCACCGGGGAGCTGTTTTTT

abundance: -
j_gene: TRBJ1-5
d_gene: -
v_gene: TRBV6-1
CDR3aa: CASSEQGNQPQHF
CDR3nt: TGTGCCAGCAGTGAACAGGGCAATCAGCCCCAGCATTTT

abundance: -
j_gene: TRBJ2-3
d_gene: -
v_gene: TRBV3-1/TRBV3-2
CDR3aa: CASSQARLGTDTQYF
CDR3nt: TGTGCCAGCAGCCAAGCCCGACTAGGCACAGATACGCAGTATTTT

abundance: -
j_gene: TRBJ2-1
d_gene: -
v_gene: TRBV3-1/TRBV3-2
CDR3aa: CASSQASGAHNEQFF
CDR3nt: TGTGCCAGCAGCCAAGCCTCGGGAGCCCACAATGAGCAGTTCTTC

abundance: -
j_gene: TRBJ2-7
d_gene: TRBD2
v_gene: TRBV27
CDR3aa: CASQTSGMVEQYF
CDR3nt: TGTGCCAGCCAGACTAGCGGGATGGTTGAGCAGTACTTC

abundance: -
j_gene: TRBJ2-7
d_gene: TRBD1
v_gene: TRBV6-5
CDR3aa: CASSLQGFREQYF
CDR3nt: TGTGCCAGCAGTCTACAGGGGTTTAGGGAGCAGTACTTC

abundance: -
j_gene: TRBJ2-1
d_gene: -
v_gene: TRBV28
CDR3aa: CASTTGDYNEQFF
CDR3nt: TGTGCCAGCACCACGGGAGACTACAATGAGCAGTTCTTC

abundance: -
j_gene: TRBJ2-7
d_gene: TRBD2
v_gene: TRBV28
CDR3aa: CASSHGTMVYEQYF
CDR3nt: TGTGCCAGCAGCCACGGGACTATGGTCTACGAGCAGTACTTC

abundance: -
j_gene: TRBJ1-2
d_gene: -
v_gene: TRBV15
CDR3aa: CATNPDGGPLPNYGYTF
CDR3nt: TGTGCCACCAACCCCGACGGGGGGCCCTTGCCTAACTATGGCTACACCTTC

abundance: -
j_gene: TRBJ2-1
d_gene: TRBD1
v_gene: TRBV10-3
CDR3aa: CAISGETGTNNEQFF
CDR3nt: TGTGCCATCAGTGGCGAGACAGGGACCAACAATGAGCAGTTCTTC

abundance: -
j_gene: TRBJ2-2
d_gene: TRBD1
v_gene: TRBV24-1
CDR3aa: CATSDSDRGSGELFF
CDR3nt: TGTGCCACCAGTGATTCAGACAGGGGGAGCGGGGAGCTGTTTTTT

abundance: -
j_gene: TRBJ2-7
d_gene: TRBD2
v_gene: TRBV27
CDR3aa: CASSGTSGSHEQYF
CDR3nt: TGTGCCAGCAGTGGGACTAGCGGGAGCCACGAGCAGTACTTC